This T cell receptor (beta chain) was sequenced for a study of T cells after somatic rescue of genetic block. This CDR3 comprises 16 residues. Germline V gene lookup returns CDR1 SGHTA and CDR2 FQGTGA. Between the trimmed V and J ends, which lost 1 base and 5 bases, there was a span of 14 bases. The table came from immunoSEQ multiplex PCR; TCRdb's copy has only in-frame clones and leaves some out. In the table there are about 15,000 clones, about 70% of which are singletons. The origin of this receptor is a man aged 18 to 30. The sequenced sample was peripheral blood mononuclear cells (PBMCs). The chain links TRBV7-3 to TRBJ1-4; D not resolved. The CDR3 is CASSLNGESGNEKLFF. Written as DNA, the CDR3 is TGTGCCAGCAGCTTAAATGGTGAGTCGGGGAATGAAAAACTGTTTTTT. Drawing the rest from reference TRBV7-3 and TRBJ1-4, the complete variable domain is GAGVSQTPSNKVTEKGKYVELRCDPISGHTALYWYRQSLGQGPEFLIYFQGTGAADDSGLPNDRFFAVRPEGSVSTLKIQRTERGDSAVYLCASSLNGESGNEKLFFGSGTQLSVL.